These 20 T cell receptor beta chains were all obtained from the same sample, sequenced in a study of T cell repertoires in cytomegalovirus infection. Using its own MiXCR run on the reads, TCRdb lists one record per CDR3 protein. The repertoire holds more than 75,000 distinct CDR3 sequences, with about 4% as singletons. Sequenced material: PBMCs. The source of these receptors is a human donor in good health (CMV status not recorded). Some clones in this sample may be carry-over from other donors' samples.

The table lists this clonotype with many counts. The chain carries TRBV6-6 and TRBJ2-7; D remains ambiguous. The germline gives CDR1 MNHNY, CDR2 SVGAGI (reference sequence). CDR3 length: 12 residues. The V end lost 10 bases, the J end lost 6 bases, and 16 bases lay between the germline ends. As DNA, the CDR3 is TGTGCCACCCAGCACAGACTTGGCGAGCAGTACTTC. Translated: CATQHRLGEQYF.

This clonotype showed up many times. The chain carries TRBV6-6 and TRBJ2-5; 11 nucleotides match TRBD2. With 7 bases clipped from V and 3 bases from J, the junction kept 1 base outside the gene matches. CDR3 length equals 13 residues. The V gene's germline CDR1 is MNHNY and CDR2 SVGAGI (reference sequence). The CDR3 DNA sequence: TGTGCCAGCAAGACTAGCGGGGAAGAGACCCAGTACTTC. It codes for CASKTSGEETQYF.

This clonotype was found a few times. This sequence joins TRBV12-3 or TRBV12-4 and TRBJ1-1, with no clear D. This CDR3 comprises 12 residues. The V gene lost 3 bases and the J gene lost 6 bases, with 8 bases spanning the gap. CDR3 residues: CASSFGDSEAFF. The CDR3 nucleotides read TGTGCCAGCAGTTTCGGGGATTCTGAAGCTTTCTTT.

This clonotype was seen ten or more times. CDR3 DNA: TGTGCCAGCAGTCGTGCGGGGGTTGAGAATGAGCAGTTCTTC. Translation gives CASSRAGVENEQFF. The rearrangement joins TRBV12-3 or TRBV12-4 to TRBJ2-1; 7 positions agree with TRBD2. This CDR3 has 14 residues. J lost 7 bases, V lost 5 bases, and 8 bases had no gene match.

The sample holds many counts of this clonotype. This chain uses TRBV20-1 with TRBJ1-2; D uncertain. Trimming left V 1 base short and J 0 bases short, with 9 bases between. Germline lookup yields CDR1 DFQATT and CDR2 SNEGSKA (reference sequence). This CDR3 is 14 amino acids long. CDR3 in DNA: TGCAGTGCTAGAGGCCAGGAAGCTAACTATGGCTACACCTTC. This sequence encodes CSARGQEANYGYTF.

This clonotype has a count of ten or more. The chain recombines TRBV6-6 with TRBJ2-7; 7 bases line up with TRBD1. Unmatched junction bases numbered 5, after V lost 6 bases and J lost 3 bases. The CDR3 runs 13 residues. The V gene's germline CDR1 is MNHNY and CDR2 SVGAGI (reference sequence). The CDR3 bases are TGTGCCAGCAGCCCTCGACAGGGCTACGAGCAGTACTTC. Its protein product is CASSPRQGYEQYF.

The sample holds many counts of this clonotype. The CDR3 here is CASSLVGGNRYGYTF. The CDR3 bases are TGTGCCAGCAGCTTGGTCGGGGGGAATAGATATGGCTACACCTTC. This chain links TRBV5-4 with TRBJ1-2; D may be TRBD1 (5 bases). The germline V gene encodes CDR1 SGHNT and CDR2 YYREEE (reference sequence). The CDR3 loop spans 15 amino acids. Trimming pared 0 bases from V and 5 bases from J, leaving 14 bases between.

This clonotype was seen at least ten times. The chain uses TRBV7-9 and TRBJ1-4; D is perhaps TRBD1 (5 bases). CDR3 size: 14 residues. Germline V lookup: CDR1 SEHNR, CDR2 FQNEAQ (reference sequence). V lost 3 bases to trimming and J lost 7 bases, with 12 bases between them. CDR3 nucleotide sequence: TGTGCCAGCAGCTTGGTAGGGGAGAGTGAAAAACTGTTTTTT. Protein product: CASSLVGESEKLFF.

This clonotype was detected many times. V gene TRBV7-9 combines with J gene TRBJ1-1, with 11 positions matching TRBD1. CDR3 size: 14 residues. Trimming at V came to 4 bases and at J to 6 bases, leaving 4 bases not matched to a gene. Germline V gives CDR1 SEHNR, CDR2 FQNEAQ (reference sequence). The CDR3 DNA reads TGTGCCAGCAGCTGGGGACAGGGGGTACCTGAAGCTTTCTTT. This encodes CASSWGQGVPEAFF. Complete variable domain (other parts from reference TRBV7-9 and TRBJ1-1): DTGVSQNPRHKITKRGQNVTFRCDPISEHNRLYWYRQTLGQGPEFLTYFQNEAQLEKSRLLSDRFSAERPKGSFSTLEIQRTEQGDSAMYLCASSWGQGVPEAFFGQGTRLTVV.

This clonotype was counted at least ten times. The chain uses TRBV7-2 and TRBJ2-1, with D unresolved. Germline V gives CDR1 SGHTA, CDR2 FQGNSA. The V gene lost 4 bases and the J gene lost 4 bases, with 5 bases spanning the gap. This CDR3 has 12 residues. CDR3 nucleotides: TGTGCCAGCAGCTCCCGGTACAATGAGCAGTTCTTC. It translates to CASSSRYNEQFF. Together with reference TRBV7-2 and TRBJ2-1, the CDR3 gives the full variable domain: GAGVSQSPSNKVTEKGKDVELRCDPISGHTALYWYRQSLGQGLEFLIYFQGNSAPDKSGLPSDRFSAERTGGSVSTLTIQRTQQEDSAVYLCASSSRYNEQFFGPGTRLTVL.

This clonotype has a count of ten or more. The V and J genes are TRBV5-4 and TRBJ2-3; the match to TRBD2 covers 8 bases. This CDR3 is 15 amino acids long. From germline, CDR1 is SGHNT and CDR2 YYREEE (reference sequence). J lost 2 bases, V lost 2 bases, and 4 bases had no gene match. CDR3 coding DNA: TGTGCCAGCAGCTTCGGGGGGGCCAACACAGATACGCAGTATTTT. Translating it yields CASSFGGANTDTQYF.

Ten or more counts support this clonotype. The rearrangement links TRBV6-5 to TRBJ1-3, with TRBD1 identical over 7 bases. Trimming cost V 7 bases and J 1 base; bases outside gene matches: 7. The CDR3 covers 15 residues. CDR1 and CDR2 from the germline V gene are MNHEY and SVGAGI. The CDR3 protein is CASTPDRASGNTIYF. The CDR3 nucleotides read TGTGCCAGCACCCCCGACAGGGCGTCTGGAAACACCATATATTTT.

This clonotype was counted ten times or more. The genes are TRBV7-2 and TRBJ1-1; D ambiguous. Trimming cost V 10 bases and J 1 base, with 28 bases left between them. The germline gives CDR1 SGHTA, CDR2 FQGNSA. The CDR3 length is 18 residues. This CDR3 is CATQRGSRADASNTEAFF. The CDR3, as DNA: TGTGCCACCCAACGAGGGAGTAGAGCCGATGCCTCGAACACTGAAGCTTTCTTT.

This clonotype was observed many times. V and J are TRBV28 and TRBJ1-1, with D unclear. The germline V gene encodes CDR1 MDHEN and CDR2 SYDVKM. V was cut by 4 bases and J by 4 bases, with 10 bases left in between. CDR3 length: 13 residues. Here the CDR3 reads CASSSSMITEAFF. CDR3 DNA sequence: TGTGCCAGCAGTTCGAGTATGATCACTGAAGCTTTCTTT.

The sample holds many counts of this clonotype. The rearrangement joins TRBV3-1 to TRBJ2-5; no firm D call. Trimming cost V 0 bases and J 7 bases, with 12 bases left between them. The CDR3 extends over 14 amino acids. The germline V gene encodes CDR1 LGHDT and CDR2 YNNKEL (reference sequence). Here the CDR3 reads CASSQELTSGTQYF. CDR3 sequence (DNA): TGTGCCAGCAGCCAAGAGCTAACCTCGGGGACCCAGTACTTC.

This clonotype came up many times. The V call is TRBV27, the J call TRBJ2-1, with 8 bases fitting TRBD1. V lost 4 bases, J lost 6 bases, and 8 bases stayed unmatched. Per the germline V gene, CDR1 is MNHEY and CDR2 is SMNVEV (reference sequence). The CDR3 extends over 15 amino acids. The CDR3 DNA is TGTGCCAGCAGTTCGATAGGACAGGGCCCCAATGAGCAGTTCTTC. The encoded protein is CASSSIGQGPNEQFF.

This clonotype was seen many times. This chain connects TRBV28 to TRBJ2-3; no firm D call. V gave up 5 bases and J gave up 1 base, with 10 bases separating them. The CDR3 has 14 residues. Looked up from germline, CDR1 is MDHEN and CDR2 is SYDVKM. The CDR3 sequence is CASSLRTGTDTQYF. The CDR3 coding sequence is TGTGCCAGCAGTCTAAGGACGGGCACAGATACGCAGTATTTT.

This clonotype was found many times. This chain links TRBV19 with TRBJ1-2, with D tentatively TRBD1 (6 bases). The V gene lost 5 bases and the J gene lost 2 bases, with 15 bases spanning the gap. The CDR3 covers 15 residues. Germline CDR1 and CDR2: LNHDA and SQIVND (reference sequence). The CDR3 DNA sequence: TGTGCCAGTAGTCTCACCGGGACACACAACTATGGCTACACCTTC. It is translated as CASSLTGTHNYGYTF.

This clonotype was observed many times. The rearrangement uses TRBV19 and TRBJ2-7, with 11 bases matching TRBD2. J gave up 2 bases and V 6 bases, and 6 bases lay outside the gene matches. The CDR3 runs 15 residues. Per germline, CDR1 LNHDA and CDR2 SQIVND (reference sequence). The CDR3 DNA sequence: TGTGCCAGTAGCCCTACTAGCGGGGGTGCCTACGAGCAGTACTTC. Protein sequence: CASSPTSGGAYEQYF.

This clonotype was counted many times. The chain joins TRBV20-1 to TRBJ1-4; TRBD1 matches at 9 bases. CDR1 DFQATT and CDR2 SNEGSKA come from the germline V gene (reference sequence). This CDR3 region has 13 residues. The junction had 12 bases not matched to a gene; V was cut back by 6 bases and J by 13 bases. The CDR3 protein is CSADAGTGRLLFF. The CDR3 DNA reads as TGCAGTGCAGACGCCGGGACAGGGAGGTTACTGTTTTTT.